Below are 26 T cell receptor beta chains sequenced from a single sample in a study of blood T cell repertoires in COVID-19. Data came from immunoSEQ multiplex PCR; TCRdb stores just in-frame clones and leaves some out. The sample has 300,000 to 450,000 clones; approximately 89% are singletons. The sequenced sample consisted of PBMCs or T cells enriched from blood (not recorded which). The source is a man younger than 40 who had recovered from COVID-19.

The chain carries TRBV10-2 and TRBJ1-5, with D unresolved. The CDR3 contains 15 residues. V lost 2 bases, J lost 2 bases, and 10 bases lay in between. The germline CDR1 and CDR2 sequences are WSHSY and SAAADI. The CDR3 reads CASSERRSGNQPQHF. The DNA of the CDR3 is TGCGCCAGCAGTGAGAGACGGAGTGGCAATCAGCCCCAGCATTTT.

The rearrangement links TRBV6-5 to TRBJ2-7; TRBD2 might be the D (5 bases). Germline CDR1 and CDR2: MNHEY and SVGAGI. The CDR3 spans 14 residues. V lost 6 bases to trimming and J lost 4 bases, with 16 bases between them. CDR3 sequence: CASSLPAGSYEQYF. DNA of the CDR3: TGTGCCAGCAGCCTACCTGCGGGCAGTTACGAGCAGTACTTC.

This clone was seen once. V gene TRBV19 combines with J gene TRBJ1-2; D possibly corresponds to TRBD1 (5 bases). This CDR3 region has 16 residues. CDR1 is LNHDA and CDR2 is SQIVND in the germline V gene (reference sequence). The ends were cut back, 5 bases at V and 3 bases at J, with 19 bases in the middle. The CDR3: CASSVYGRRGDYGYTF. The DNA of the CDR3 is TGTGCCAGTAGTGTCTACGGGAGAAGGGGAGACTATGGCTACACCTTC.

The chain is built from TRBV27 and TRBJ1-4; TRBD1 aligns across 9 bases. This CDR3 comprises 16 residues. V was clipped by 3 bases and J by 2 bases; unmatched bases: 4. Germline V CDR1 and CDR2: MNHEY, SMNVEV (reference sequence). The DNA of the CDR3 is TGTGCCAGCAGTTTTCGGACAGGGGCGACTAATGAAAAACTGTTTTTT. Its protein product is CASSFRTGATNEKLFF.

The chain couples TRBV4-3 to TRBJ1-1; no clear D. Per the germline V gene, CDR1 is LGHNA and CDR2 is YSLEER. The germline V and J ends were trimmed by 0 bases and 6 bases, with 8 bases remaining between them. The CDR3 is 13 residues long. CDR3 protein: CASSQDRSAEAFF. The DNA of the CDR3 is TGCGCCAGCAGCCAAGATAGGAGTGCTGAAGCTTTCTTT.

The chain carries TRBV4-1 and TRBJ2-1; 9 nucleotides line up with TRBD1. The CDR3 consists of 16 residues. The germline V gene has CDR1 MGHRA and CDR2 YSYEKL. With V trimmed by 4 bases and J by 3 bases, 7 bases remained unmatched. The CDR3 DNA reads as TGCGCCAGCAGCCGAGATACAGGGGGCGGCTACAATGAGCAGTTCTTC. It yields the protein CASSRDTGGGYNEQFF.

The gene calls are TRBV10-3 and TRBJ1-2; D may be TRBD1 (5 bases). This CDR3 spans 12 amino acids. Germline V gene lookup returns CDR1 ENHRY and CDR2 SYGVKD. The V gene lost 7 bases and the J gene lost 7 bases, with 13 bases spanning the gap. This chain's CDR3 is CAINGGGSGYTF. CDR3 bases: TGTGCCATCAATGGGGGGGGATCTGGCTACACCTTC.

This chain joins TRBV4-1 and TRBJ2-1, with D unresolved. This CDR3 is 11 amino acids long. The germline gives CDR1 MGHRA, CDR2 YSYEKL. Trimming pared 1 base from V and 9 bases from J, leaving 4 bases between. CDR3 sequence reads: CASSQAREQFF. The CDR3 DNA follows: TGCGCCAGCAGCCAAGCCCGTGAGCAGTTCTTC.

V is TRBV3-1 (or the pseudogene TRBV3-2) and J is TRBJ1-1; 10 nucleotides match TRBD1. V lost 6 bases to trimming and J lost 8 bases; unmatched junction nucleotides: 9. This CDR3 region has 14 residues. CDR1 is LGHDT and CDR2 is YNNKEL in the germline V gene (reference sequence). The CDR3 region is CASRDRGLVAEAFF. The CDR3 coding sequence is TGTGCCAGCAGAGACAGGGGGCTTGTTGCGGAAGCTTTCTTT.

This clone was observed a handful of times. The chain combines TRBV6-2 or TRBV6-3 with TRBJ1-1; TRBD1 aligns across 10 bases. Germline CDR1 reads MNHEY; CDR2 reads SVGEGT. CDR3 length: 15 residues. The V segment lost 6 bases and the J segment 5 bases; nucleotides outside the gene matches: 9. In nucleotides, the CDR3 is TGTGCCAGCAGCCCTACACGGACAGGGGGGACTGAAGCTTTCTTT. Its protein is CASSPTRTGGTEAFF.

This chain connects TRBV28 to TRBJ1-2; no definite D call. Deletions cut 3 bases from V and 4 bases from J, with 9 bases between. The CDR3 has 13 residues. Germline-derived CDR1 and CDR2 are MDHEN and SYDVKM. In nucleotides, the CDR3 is TGTGCCAGCAGTTTGGAGGATGGCTATGGCTACACCTTC. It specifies CASSLEDGYGYTF.

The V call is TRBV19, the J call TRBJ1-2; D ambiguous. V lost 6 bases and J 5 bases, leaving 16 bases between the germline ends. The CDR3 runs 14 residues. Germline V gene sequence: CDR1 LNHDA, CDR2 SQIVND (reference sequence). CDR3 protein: CASSMEAGPYGYTF. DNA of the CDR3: TGTGCCAGTAGCATGGAGGCTGGGCCATATGGCTACACCTTC.

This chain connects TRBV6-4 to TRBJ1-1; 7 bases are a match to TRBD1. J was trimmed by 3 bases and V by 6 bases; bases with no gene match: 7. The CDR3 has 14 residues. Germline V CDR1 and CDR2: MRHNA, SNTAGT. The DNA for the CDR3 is TGTGCCAGCAGCCCACCACAGGGGCACACTGAAGCTTTCTTT. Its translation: CASSPPQGHTEAFF.

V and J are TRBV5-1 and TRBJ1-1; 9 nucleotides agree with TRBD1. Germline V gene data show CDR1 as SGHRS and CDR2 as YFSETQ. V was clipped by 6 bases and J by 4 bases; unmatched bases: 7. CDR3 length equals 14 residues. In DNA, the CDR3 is TGCGCCAGCACCACCGGGACAGGGCTCACTGAAGCTTTCTTT. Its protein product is CASTTGTGLTEAFF.

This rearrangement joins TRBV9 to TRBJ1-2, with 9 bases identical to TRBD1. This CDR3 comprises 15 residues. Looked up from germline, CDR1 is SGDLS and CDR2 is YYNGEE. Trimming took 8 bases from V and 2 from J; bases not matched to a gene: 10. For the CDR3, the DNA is TGTGCCAGTACTACTTCCGGGACAGGGAACTATGGCTACACCTTC. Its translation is CASTTSGTGNYGYTF. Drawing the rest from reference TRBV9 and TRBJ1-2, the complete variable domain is DSGVTQTPKHLITATGQRVTLRCSPRSGDLSVYWYQQSLDQGLQFLIQYYNGEERAKGNILERFSAQQFPDLHSELNLSSLELGDSALYFCASTTSGTGNYGYTFGSGTRLTVV.

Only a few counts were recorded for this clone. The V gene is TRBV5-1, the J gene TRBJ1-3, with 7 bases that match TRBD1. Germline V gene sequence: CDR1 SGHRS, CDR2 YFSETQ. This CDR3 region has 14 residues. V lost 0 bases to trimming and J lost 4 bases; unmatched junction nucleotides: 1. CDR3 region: CASSLARGGNTIYF. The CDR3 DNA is TGCGCCAGCAGCTTGGCCAGGGGGGGAAACACCATATATTTT.

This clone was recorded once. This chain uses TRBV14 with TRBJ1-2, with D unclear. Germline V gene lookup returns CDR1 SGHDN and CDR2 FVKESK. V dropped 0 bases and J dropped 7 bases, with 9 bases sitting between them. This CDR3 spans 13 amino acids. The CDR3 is CASSQELRSGYTF. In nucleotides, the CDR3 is TGTGCCAGCAGCCAAGAATTGAGGTCTGGCTACACCTTC.

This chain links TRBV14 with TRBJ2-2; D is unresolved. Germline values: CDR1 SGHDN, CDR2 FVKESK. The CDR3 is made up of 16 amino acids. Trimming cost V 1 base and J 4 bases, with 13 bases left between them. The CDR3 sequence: CASSQVARISTGELFF. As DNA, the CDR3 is TGTGCCAGCAGCCAAGTCGCCAGGATAAGCACCGGGGAGCTGTTTTTT.

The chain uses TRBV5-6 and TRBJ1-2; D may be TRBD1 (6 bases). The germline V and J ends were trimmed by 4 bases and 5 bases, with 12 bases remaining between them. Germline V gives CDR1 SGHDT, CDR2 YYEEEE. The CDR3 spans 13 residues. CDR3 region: CASSRDTIYGYTF. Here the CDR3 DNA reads TGTGCCAGCAGCCGGGACACCATTTATGGCTACACCTTC.

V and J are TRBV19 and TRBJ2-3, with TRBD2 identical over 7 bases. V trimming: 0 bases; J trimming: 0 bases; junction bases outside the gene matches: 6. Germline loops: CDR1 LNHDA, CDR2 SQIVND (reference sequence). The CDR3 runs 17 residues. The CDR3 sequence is CASSIDRGGGSTDTQYF. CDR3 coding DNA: TGTGCCAGTAGTATAGATCGAGGCGGGGGTAGCACAGATACGCAGTATTTT.

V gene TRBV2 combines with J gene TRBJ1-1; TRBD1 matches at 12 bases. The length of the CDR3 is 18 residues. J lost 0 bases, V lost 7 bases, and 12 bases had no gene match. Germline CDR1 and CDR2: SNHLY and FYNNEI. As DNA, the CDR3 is TGTGCCAGCAAAGGGACAGGGGGCAACCAGATCATGAACACTGAAGCTTTCTTT. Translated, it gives CASKGTGGNQIMNTEAFF.

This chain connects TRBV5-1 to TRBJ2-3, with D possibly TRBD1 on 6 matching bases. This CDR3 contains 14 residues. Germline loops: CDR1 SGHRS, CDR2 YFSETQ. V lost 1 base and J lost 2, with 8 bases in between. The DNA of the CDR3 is TGCGCCAGCAGCTTGTACAGGGACACAGATACGCAGTATTTT. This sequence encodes CASSLYRDTDTQYF. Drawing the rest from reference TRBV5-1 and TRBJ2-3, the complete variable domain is KAGVTQTPRYLIKTRGQQVTLSCSPISGHRSVSWYQQTPGQGLQFLFEYFSETQRNKGNFPGRFSGRQFSNSRSEMNVSTLELGDSALYLCASSLYRDTDTQYFGPGTRLTVL.

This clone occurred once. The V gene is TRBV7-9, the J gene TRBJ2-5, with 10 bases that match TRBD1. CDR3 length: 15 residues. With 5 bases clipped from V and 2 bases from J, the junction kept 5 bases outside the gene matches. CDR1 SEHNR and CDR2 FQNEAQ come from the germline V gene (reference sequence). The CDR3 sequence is CASSLDRGEQETQYF. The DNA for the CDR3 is TGTGCCAGCAGCCTGGACAGGGGGGAACAAGAGACCCAGTACTTC.

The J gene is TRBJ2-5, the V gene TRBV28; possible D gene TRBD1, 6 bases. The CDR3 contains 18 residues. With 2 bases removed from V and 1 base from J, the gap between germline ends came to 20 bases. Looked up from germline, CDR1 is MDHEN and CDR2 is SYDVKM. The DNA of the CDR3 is TGTGCCAGCAGTTTACGGGGCAGGGGAGTATTGGGCCAAGAGACCCAGTACTTC. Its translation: CASSLRGRGVLGQETQYF.

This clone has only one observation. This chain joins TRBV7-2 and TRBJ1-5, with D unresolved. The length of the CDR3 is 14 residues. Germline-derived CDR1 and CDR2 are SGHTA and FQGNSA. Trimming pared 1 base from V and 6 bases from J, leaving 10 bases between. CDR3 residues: CASSLVGVGQPQHF. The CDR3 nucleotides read TGTGCCAGCAGCTTAGTCGGGGTCGGTCAGCCCCAGCATTTT.

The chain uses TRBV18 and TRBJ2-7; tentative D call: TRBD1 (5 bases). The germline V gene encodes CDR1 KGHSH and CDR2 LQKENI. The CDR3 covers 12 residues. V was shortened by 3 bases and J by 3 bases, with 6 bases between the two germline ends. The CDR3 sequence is CASSPTGYEQYF. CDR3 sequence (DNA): TGTGCCAGCTCACCCACAGGCTACGAGCAGTACTTC.